This entry features one TCR beta chain sequence. Antigen: not known. The data were obtained in a study of T cell responses to AZD1222 COVID-19 vaccine. The wider study: Second doses at about 4 or about 12 weeks were pooled. General study findings and limits: AZD1222 recipients seropositive at baseline numbered only 5 or 6. Nearly half of spike-specific TCRs reportedly target variant regions that are unmutated in the B.1.351 and B.1.1.7 variants.

The V and J ends lost 3 bases and 0 bases respectively, with 15 bases between them. The germline CDR1 and CDR2 sequences are MGHRA and YSYEKL. This CDR3 spans 16 amino acids. The data were produced by immunoSEQ multiplex PCR, yet TCRdb's version contains in-frame clones alone and is incomplete. The sample carries fewer than 200,000 clones, 70% to 90% recorded once. The starting material was peripheral blood, obtained on day 0 of AZD1222 vaccination. The chain links TRBV4-1 to TRBJ2-7; TRBD2 is a possible D gene (5 bases). The clonotype originates from an adult in good health. Here the CDR3 reads CASSHGPAGTSYEQYF. In DNA, the CDR3 is TGCGCCAGCAGCCATGGCCCGGCGGGCACCTCCTACGAGCAGTACTTC.